The 20 T cell receptor beta chains below all came from one sample that was sequenced in a study of T cell responses to AZD1222 COVID-19 vaccine. The data were produced by immunoSEQ multiplex PCR, yet TCRdb's version contains in-frame clones alone and is incomplete. Of over 65,000 clones in the sample, about 86% were seen once. Material: peripheral blood, obtained on day 0 of AZD1222 vaccination. Receptors originate from an adult in good health.

This clone has a handful of counts. The chain employs TRBV19 and TRBJ2-5; D gene uncertain. Germline CDR1 LNHDA, CDR2 SQIVND (reference sequence). The CDR3 runs 13 residues. Trimming took off 3 bases at V and 0 bases at J, with 5 bases between the two ends. CDR3 sequence reads: CASSMGNQETQYF. CDR3 sequence (DNA): TGTGCCAGTAGTATGGGGAACCAAGAGACCCAGTACTTC.

The rearrangement uses TRBV10-3 and TRBJ1-1, with D unclear. V lost 3 bases, J lost 5 bases, and 13 bases lay in between. This CDR3 is 14 amino acids long. The germline V gene has CDR1 ENHRY and CDR2 SYGVKD. The CDR3 reads CAISEISGRTEAFF. Written as DNA, the CDR3 is TGTGCCATCAGTGAAATTTCGGGGAGGACTGAAGCTTTCTTT.

The J gene is TRBJ1-2, the V gene TRBV5-6, with 12 bases aligning to TRBD1. Germline-derived CDR1 and CDR2 are SGHDT and YYEEEE. Trimming took 4 bases from V and 7 from J; bases not matched to a gene: 11. The CDR3 covers 16 residues. The CDR3 region is CASSNRDRGRQGGYTF. The DNA of the CDR3 is TGTGCCAGCAGCAACCGGGACAGGGGGCGTCAGGGTGGCTACACCTTC.

In this sample, this clone turned up once. The chain couples TRBV6-4 to TRBJ2-3, with D perhaps TRBD1 (5 bases). The CDR3 runs 16 residues. CDR1 MRHNA and CDR2 SNTAGT come from the germline V gene. With 0 bases removed from V and 4 bases from J, the gap between germline ends came to 14 bases. CDR3 DNA sequence: TGTGCCAGCAGTGACTCGAGAAGGGGATCGGCAGATACGCAGTATTTT. This gives the protein CASSDSRRGSADTQYF.

The chain has TRBV18 and TRBJ2-5; the match to TRBD2 covers 10 bases. The CDR3 contains 18 residues. Trimming cost V 3 bases and J 4 bases; bases outside gene matches: 14. Germline V gene data show CDR1 as KGHSH and CDR2 as LQKENI. The CDR3 sequence: CASSPTGFLAGAVETQYF. In DNA form, the CDR3 reads TGTGCCAGCTCACCGACGGGATTTCTAGCGGGAGCGGTAGAGACCCAGTACTTC.

The chain links TRBV6-5 to TRBJ2-1; 9 nucleotides align to TRBD1. The CDR3 extends over 15 amino acids. The J segment lost 9 bases and the V segment lost 7 bases, leaving 13 bases of the junction unmatched. Germline assignment: CDR1 MNHEY and CDR2 SVGAGI. DNA for the CDR3: TGTGCCAGCATCGCGATACAGGGGGCGCGAGGTGAGCAGTTCTTC. Its protein is CASIAIQGARGEQFF.

The gene calls are TRBV28 and TRBJ2-7; 7 bases align to TRBD2. The CDR3 contains 14 residues. Germline lookup yields CDR1 MDHEN and CDR2 SYDVKM. Trimming removed 6 bases from V and 2 bases from J; junction bases left unmatched: 7. In nucleotides, the CDR3 is TGTGCCAGCAGAGAGCGGGGACGGACCTACGAGCAGTACTTC. Protein: CASRERGRTYEQYF. The full variable domain, rest sourced from reference TRBV28 and TRBJ2-7, is DVKVTQSSRYLVKRTGEKVFLECVQDMDHENMFWYRQDPGLGLRLIYFSYDVKMKEKGDIPEGYSVSREKKERFSLILESASTNQTSMYLCASRERGRTYEQYFGPGTRLTVT.

CDR3 nucleotides: TGTGCCAGCAGCCCCACTGGCGGAGTCAGCTACAATGAGCAGTTCTTC. This sequence encodes CASSPTGGVSYNEQFF. The chain uses TRBV6-2 or TRBV6-3 and TRBJ2-1, with unresolved D. Trimming took off 6 bases at V and 3 bases at J, with 18 bases between the two ends. This CDR3 comprises 16 residues. Germline V CDR1 and CDR2: MNHEY, SVGEGT.

Only one count was recorded for this clone. The chain links TRBV7-3 to TRBJ1-2, with D perhaps TRBD1 (5 bases). Trimming stripped 0 bases from V and 3 bases from J, with 5 bases between. The germline V gene encodes CDR1 SGHTA and CDR2 FQGTGA. This CDR3 comprises 13 residues. Written as DNA, the CDR3 is TGTGCCAGCAGCTTAACAGGGGACTATGGCTACACCTTC. Translating it yields CASSLTGDYGYTF.

This chain joins TRBV6-5 and TRBJ1-6, with no clear D. Trimming shortened V by 6 bases and J by 10 bases, and 19 bases separated the two germline ends. Germline V gene data show CDR1 as MNHEY and CDR2 as SVGAGI. This CDR3 spans 15 amino acids. CDR3 in amino acids: CASRLDETFISPLHF. The DNA of the CDR3 is TGTGCCAGCAGGCTCGATGAGACATTTATCTCACCCCTCCACTTT.

This sequence joins TRBV6-5 and TRBJ2-3; D uncertain. CDR1 and CDR2 (germline): MNHEY, SVGAGI. The CDR3 spans 13 residues. Between the trimmed V and J ends, which lost 10 bases and 0 bases, there was a span of 11 bases. CDR3 sequence: CATSVHSTDTQYF. The CDR3 DNA follows: TGTGCCACCTCAGTCCATAGCACAGATACGCAGTATTTT.

The chain combines TRBV3-1 (or the pseudogene TRBV3-2) with TRBJ2-3; D call uncertain. This CDR3 region has 14 residues. Trimming took off 2 bases at V and 4 bases at J, with 10 bases between the two ends. From germline, CDR1 is LGHDT and CDR2 YNNKEL (reference sequence). DNA of the CDR3: TGTGCCAGCAGCCAATATTCGGGTCCAGATACGCAGTATTTT. It codes for CASSQYSGPDTQYF.

The rearrangement uses TRBV19 and TRBJ2-3; TRBD1 is a possible D gene (6 bases). Looked up from germline, CDR1 is LNHDA and CDR2 is SQIVND (reference sequence). Trimming cost V 4 bases and J 2 bases, with 13 bases left between them. The CDR3 length is 15 residues. In DNA, the CDR3 is TGTGCCAGTAGTACCACAGGGCGGAACACAGATACGCAGTATTTT. Residues: CASSTTGRNTDTQYF.

This clone occurred once. The chain combines TRBV5-1 with TRBJ2-3; 7 bases map to TRBD1. CDR3 length: 15 amino acids. Germline lookup yields CDR1 SGHRS and CDR2 YFSETQ. The trim removed 4 bases at V and 4 bases at J, leaving 9 bases unmatched. In DNA, the CDR3 is TGCGCCAGCAGCCCCAACAGGGGATTCGCAGATACGCAGTATTTT. Protein product: CASSPNRGFADTQYF.

This clone was seen more than once but under ten times. The chain carries TRBV27 and TRBJ2-7, with 7 bases fitting TRBD2. CDR1 is MNHEY and CDR2 is SMNVEV in the germline V gene (reference sequence). V lost 6 bases, J lost 2 bases, and 1 base stayed unmatched. CDR3 length equals 12 residues. As DNA, the CDR3 is TGTGCCAGCAGGGGGGGGGCCTACGAGCAGTACTTC. It encodes CASRGGAYEQYF.

A single count supports this clone. CDR3 loop: CASSYSPGTYEQYF. The CDR3 region has the DNA TGTGCCAGCAGTTACTCGCCAGGGACCTACGAGCAGTACTTC. The chain uses TRBV6-5 and TRBJ2-7, with D possibly matching TRBD1 (5 bases). The germline V gene encodes CDR1 MNHEY and CDR2 SVGAGI. This CDR3 spans 14 amino acids. V was shortened by 0 bases and J by 2 bases, with 8 bases between the two germline ends.

This chain joins TRBV7-2 and TRBJ1-3; the D is unclear. CDR3 length: 15 amino acids. Germline lookup yields CDR1 SGHTA and CDR2 FQGNSA. V gave up 3 bases and J gave up 0 bases, with 9 bases separating them. The CDR3 DNA follows: TGTGCCAGCAGCTTTTCCATTTTCTCTGGAAACACCATATATTTT. Translating it yields CASSFSIFSGNTIYF.

This clone was recorded only once. The gene calls are TRBV28 and TRBJ2-2; 8 bases fit TRBD2. Germline-derived CDR1 and CDR2 are MDHEN and SYDVKM. Trimming removed 5 bases from V and 4 bases from J; junction bases left unmatched: 15. This CDR3 has 18 residues. CDR3 protein: CASSPTPGGTAGTGELFF. DNA of the CDR3: TGTGCCAGCAGTCCAACCCCGGGGGGGACCGCCGGCACCGGGGAGCTGTTTTTT.

The rearrangement joins TRBV28 to TRBJ2-7; 9 bases align to TRBD2. This CDR3 has 18 residues. CDR1 is MDHEN and CDR2 is SYDVKM in the germline V gene. V lost 8 bases, J lost 0 bases, and 17 bases stayed unmatched. CDR3 sequence reads: CASGPGGAGGFVSYEQYF. CDR3 bases: TGTGCCAGCGGCCCAGGGGGAGCGGGAGGTTTTGTCTCCTACGAGCAGTACTTC. The full variable domain, in which reference TRBV28 and TRBJ2-7 provide the parts outside the CDR3, is DVKVTQSSRYLVKRTGEKVFLECVQDMDHENMFWYRQDPGLGLRLIYFSYDVKMKEKGDIPEGYSVSREKKERFSLILESASTNQTSMYLCASGPGGAGGFVSYEQYFGPGTRLTVT.

V gene TRBV19 combines with J gene TRBJ1-1; D unclear. The CDR3 sequence is 15 residues long. Deletions cut 3 bases from V and 4 bases from J, with 15 bases between. Germline V gene lookup returns CDR1 LNHDA and CDR2 SQIVND (reference sequence). The chain's CDR3 is CASSIGGGVTTEAFF. Written as DNA, the CDR3 is TGTGCCAGTAGTATTGGCGGCGGCGTGACCACTGAAGCTTTCTTT.